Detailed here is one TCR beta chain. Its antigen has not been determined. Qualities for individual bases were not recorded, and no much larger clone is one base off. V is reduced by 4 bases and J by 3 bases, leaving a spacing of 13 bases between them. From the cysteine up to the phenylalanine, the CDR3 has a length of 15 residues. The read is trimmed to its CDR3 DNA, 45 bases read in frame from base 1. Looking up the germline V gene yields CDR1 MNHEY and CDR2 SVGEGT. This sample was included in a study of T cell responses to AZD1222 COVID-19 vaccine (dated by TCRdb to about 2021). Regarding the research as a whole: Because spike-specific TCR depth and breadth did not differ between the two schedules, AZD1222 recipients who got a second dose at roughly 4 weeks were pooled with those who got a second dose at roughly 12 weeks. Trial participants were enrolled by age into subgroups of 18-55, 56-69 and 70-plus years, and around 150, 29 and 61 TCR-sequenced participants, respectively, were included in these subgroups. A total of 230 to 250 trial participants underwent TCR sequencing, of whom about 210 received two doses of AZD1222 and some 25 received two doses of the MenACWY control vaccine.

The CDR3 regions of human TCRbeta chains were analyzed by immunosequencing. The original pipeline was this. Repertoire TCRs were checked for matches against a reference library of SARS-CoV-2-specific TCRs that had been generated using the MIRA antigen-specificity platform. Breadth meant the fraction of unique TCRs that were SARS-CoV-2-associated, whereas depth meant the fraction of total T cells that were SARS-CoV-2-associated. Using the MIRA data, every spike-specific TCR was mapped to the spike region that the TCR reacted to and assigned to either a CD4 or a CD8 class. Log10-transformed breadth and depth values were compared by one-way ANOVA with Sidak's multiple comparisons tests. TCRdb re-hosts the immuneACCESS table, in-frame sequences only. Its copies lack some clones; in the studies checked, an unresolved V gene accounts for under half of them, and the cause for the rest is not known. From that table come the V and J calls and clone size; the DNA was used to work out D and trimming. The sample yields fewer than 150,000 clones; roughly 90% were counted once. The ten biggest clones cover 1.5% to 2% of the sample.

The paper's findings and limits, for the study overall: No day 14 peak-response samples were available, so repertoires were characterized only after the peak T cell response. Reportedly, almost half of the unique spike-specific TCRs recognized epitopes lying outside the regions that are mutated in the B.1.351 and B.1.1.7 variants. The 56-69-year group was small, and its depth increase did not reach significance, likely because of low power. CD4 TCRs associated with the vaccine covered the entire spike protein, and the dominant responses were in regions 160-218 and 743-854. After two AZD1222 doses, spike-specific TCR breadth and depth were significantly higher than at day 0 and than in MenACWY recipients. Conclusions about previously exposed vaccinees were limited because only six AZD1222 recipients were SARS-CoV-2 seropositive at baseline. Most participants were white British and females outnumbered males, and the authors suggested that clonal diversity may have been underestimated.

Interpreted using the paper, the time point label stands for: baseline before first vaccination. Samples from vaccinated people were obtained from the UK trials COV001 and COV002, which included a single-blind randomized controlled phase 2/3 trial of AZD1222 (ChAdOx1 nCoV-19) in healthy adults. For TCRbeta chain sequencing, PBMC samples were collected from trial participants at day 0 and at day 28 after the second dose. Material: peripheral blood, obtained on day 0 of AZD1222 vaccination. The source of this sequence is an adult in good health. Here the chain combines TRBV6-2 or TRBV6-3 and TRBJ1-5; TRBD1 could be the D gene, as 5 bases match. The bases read TGTGCCAGCAGTTCCCCCGGGGCCTCCAATCAGCCCCAGCATTTT. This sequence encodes CASSSPGASNQPQHF.